This TCR beta chain derives from a study of blood T cell repertoires in COVID-19. Study-wide background: Acute and convalescent COVID-19 specimens originated in the United States, Italy and Spain.

This CDR3 region has 15 residues. Germline V gene sequence: CDR1 SGHRS, CDR2 YFSETQ. V lost 5 bases, J lost 1 base, and 1 base stayed unmatched. Produced via immunoSEQ multiplex PCR; TCRdb's table is partial and in-frame only. The top ten clones hold around a quarter of a sample with 120,000 or so clones, about 80% of them seen once. The receptor's source is a human donor in a cohort sampled during active COVID-19. The chain joins TRBV5-1 to TRBJ2-5; 14 positions match TRBD2. The material sequenced was peripheral blood. CDR3 coding DNA: TGCGCCAGCAGGGGGACTAGCGGGAGCCAAGAGACCCAGTACTTC. Translating it yields CASRGTSGSQETQYF. Complete variable domain (other parts from reference TRBV5-1 and TRBJ2-5): KAGVTQTPRYLIKTRGQQVTLSCSPISGHRSVSWYQQTPGQGLQFLFEYFSETQRNKGNFPGRFSGRQFSNSRSEMNVSTLELGDSALYLCASRGTSGSQETQYFGPGTRLLVL.